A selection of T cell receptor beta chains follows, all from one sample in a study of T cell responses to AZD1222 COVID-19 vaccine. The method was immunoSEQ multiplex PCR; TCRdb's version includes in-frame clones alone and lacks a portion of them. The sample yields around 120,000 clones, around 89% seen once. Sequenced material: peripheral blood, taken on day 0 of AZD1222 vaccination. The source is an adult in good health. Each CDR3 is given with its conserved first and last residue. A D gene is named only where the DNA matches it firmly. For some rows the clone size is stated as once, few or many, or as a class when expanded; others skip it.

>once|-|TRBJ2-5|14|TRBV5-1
TGCGCCAGCAGCCAAACCCTTTACCAAGAGACCCAGTACTTC
CASSQTLYQETQYF
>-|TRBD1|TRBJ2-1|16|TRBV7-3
TGTGCCAGCAGTCGCCGGGACAGGGGATCCGGAGATGAGCAGTTCTTC
CASSRRDRGSGDEQFF
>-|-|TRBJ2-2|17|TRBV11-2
TGTGCCAGCAGCTTAAGGGGTCGGGGCACTGACACCGGGGAGCTGTTTTTT
CASSLRGRGTDTGELFF
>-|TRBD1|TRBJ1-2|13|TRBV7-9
TGTGCCAGCAGCCCGGGACAGAACTATGGCTACACCTTC
CASSPGQNYGYTF
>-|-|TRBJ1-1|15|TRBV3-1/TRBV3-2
TGTGCCAGCAGCCAATTAAACTCATTAAACACTGAAGCTTTCTTT
CASSQLNSLNTEAFF
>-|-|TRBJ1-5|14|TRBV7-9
TGTGCCAGCAGCTCGGACAGTAGCAATCAGCCCCAGCATTTT
CASSSDSSNQPQHF
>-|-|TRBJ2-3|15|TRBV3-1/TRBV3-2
TGTGCCACCAACAGGGCTGACGAGGTTCCAGATACGCAGTATTTT
CATNRADEVPDTQYF
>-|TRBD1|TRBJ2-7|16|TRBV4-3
TGCGCCAGCAGCCAAGTTTACGGGACAGGGGGTTACGAGCAGTACTTC
CASSQVYGTGGYEQYF
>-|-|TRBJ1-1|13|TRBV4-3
TGCGCCAGCAGCCAACAAGATAGCACTGAAGCTTTCTTT
CASSQQDSTEAFF
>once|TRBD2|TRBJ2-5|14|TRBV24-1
TGTGCCACCAGTGATAGCGGGGGGGCGGAGACCCAGTACTTC
CATSDSGGAETQYF
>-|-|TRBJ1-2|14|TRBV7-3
TGTGCCAGCAGCTTGTTAGGGGCTAACTATGGCTACACCTTC
CASSLLGANYGYTF
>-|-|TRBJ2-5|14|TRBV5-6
TGTGCCAGCAGCTCGGACGGAGAAGGCGAGACCCAGTACTTC
CASSSDGEGETQYF
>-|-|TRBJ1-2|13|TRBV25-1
TGTGCCAGCAGCCCTGGCGAGACCTATGGCTACACCTTC
CASSPGETYGYTF
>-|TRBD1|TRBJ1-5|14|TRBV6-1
TGTGCCAGCAGTGAGGGACAGGGGTTGGAGCCCCAGCATTTT
CASSEGQGLEPQHF
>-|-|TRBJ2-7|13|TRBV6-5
TGTGCCAGCAGTTACTCGTCCGGGGACGAGCAGTACTTC
CASSYSSGDEQYF
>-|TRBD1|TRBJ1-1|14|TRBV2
TGTGCCAGCATTACGGGACAGCTGAACACTGAAGCTTTCTTT
CASITGQLNTEAFF
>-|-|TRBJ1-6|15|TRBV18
TGTGCCAGCTCACCCTCAAGCACAGGGACTTCACCCCTCCACTTT
CASSPSSTGTSPLHF
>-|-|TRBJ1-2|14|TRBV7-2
TGTGCCAGCAGCGACCAGACAGGTCCCTATGGCTACACCTTC
CASSDQTGPYGYTF
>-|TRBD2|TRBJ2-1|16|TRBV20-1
TGCAGTGCTAGTGTGCCTAGCGGGGGACCGTACAATGAGCAGTTCTTC
CSASVPSGGPYNEQFF
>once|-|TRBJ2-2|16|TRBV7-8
TGTGCCAGCAGCCCTCCAGGAAGGGCGCAAACCGGGGAGCTGTTTTTT
CASSPPGRAQTGELFF
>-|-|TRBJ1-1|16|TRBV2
TGTGCCAGCAGTGAGCTGGTGGCAGCGTGGGGCACTGAAGCTTTCTTT
CASSELVAAWGTEAFF
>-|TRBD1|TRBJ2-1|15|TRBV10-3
TGTGCCATCTCACCCGACAGGGCGACCTACAATGAGCAGTTCTTC
CAISPDRATYNEQFF
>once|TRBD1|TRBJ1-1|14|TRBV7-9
TGTGCCAGCAGCGAGACAGGGCTGGGGACTGAAGCTTTCTTT
CASSETGLGTEAFF
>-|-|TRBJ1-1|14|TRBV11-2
TGTGCCAGCAGCTCCCAGGGCATGAGCACTGAAGCTTTCTTT
CASSSQGMSTEAFF
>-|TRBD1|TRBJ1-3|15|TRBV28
TGTGCCAGCAGGCGGGGGACAGCCTCTGGAAACACCATATATTTT
CASRRGTASGNTIYF
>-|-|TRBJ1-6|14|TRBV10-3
TGTGCCATCAGTATTGACGGGACAAATTCACCCCTCCACTTT
CAISIDGTNSPLHF
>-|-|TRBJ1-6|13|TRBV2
TGTGCCAGCACCTCTACAGCTAATTCACCCCTCCACTTT
CASTSTANSPLHF
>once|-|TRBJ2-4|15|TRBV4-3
TGCGCCAGCAGCCAAGATACCGGGTACCAAAACATTCAGTACTTC
CASSQDTGYQNIQYF
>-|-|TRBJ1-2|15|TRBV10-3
TGTGCCATCAGGTTGCAGGACGGGGGCTTCTATGGCTACACCTTC
CAIRLQDGGFYGYTF
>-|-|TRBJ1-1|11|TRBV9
TGTGCCAGCAAATCGGAGGCTGAAGCTTTCTTT
CASKSEAEAFF
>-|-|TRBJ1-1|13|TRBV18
TGTGCCAGCTCACCGGCGGCGAACACTGAAGCTTTCTTT
CASSPAANTEAFF
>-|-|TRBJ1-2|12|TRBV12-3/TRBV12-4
TGTGCCAGCAGTTTTTCGGTCTATGGCTACACCTTC
CASSFSVYGYTF
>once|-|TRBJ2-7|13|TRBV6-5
TGTGCCAGCAACCAGTGGAGACAGTACGAGCAGTACTTC
CASNQWRQYEQYF